This record looks at one TCR beta chain sequence and its context. Its specificity is not known. This entry belongs to a study of cytomegalovirus exposure and HLA in healthy donors. Regarding the study as a whole: It was assumed in the presence/absence analyses that sequencing depth was roughly uniform across donors.

PCR primers comprised 60 Vbeta and 13 Jbeta primers. TCRdb's table, derived via immunoSEQ multiplex PCR, lists solely in-frame clones and lacks some. This sample has about 120,000 clones, with 8% to 11% found just once. CDR3 length: 10 amino acids. Trimming took 6 bases from V and 7 from J, leaving 6 bases between them. The germline V gene has CDR1 MNHNS and CDR2 SASEGT. Each donor was healthy, and each was a bone marrow donor. What was sequenced was PBMCs. The chain couples TRBV6-1 to TRBJ1-1, with unresolved D. The source of this sequence is a woman aged 18-29 years in good health and CMV-seropositive. The CDR3 bases are TGTGCCAGCAGAGACTTTGAAGCTTTCTTT. It translates to CASRDFEAFF.